One and the same sample provided the 12 T cell receptor beta chains below, sequenced in a study of early T cells in non-severe SARS-CoV-2 infection. TCRdb re-called the 5' RACE reads through MiXCR, storing one row per CDR3 protein. The sample lists about 60,000 distinct CDR3 sequences, about 19% occurring once. The sequencing used whole blood, collected at baseline. Every receptor here comes from an adult who was a healthcare worker with PCR-confirmed SARS-CoV-2 infection or an uninfected control (not recorded which).

The V and J genes are TRBV5-1 and TRBJ1-3, with unresolved D. This CDR3 comprises 15 residues. Trimming shortened V by 0 bases and J by 3 bases, and 10 bases separated the two germline ends. The germline V gene has CDR1 SGHRS and CDR2 YFSETQ. The CDR3 coding sequence is TGCGCCAGCAGCTTGGAGGCGGGCCGTGGAAACACCATATATTTT. As protein: CASSLEAGRGNTIYF.

The chain recombines TRBV9 with TRBJ2-5; D is unresolved. The CDR3 contains 15 residues. V lost 0 bases, J lost 0 bases, and 9 bases lay in between. From germline, CDR1 is SGDLS and CDR2 YYNGEE. The CDR3 nucleotides are TGTGCCAGCAGCGTAGAGGCATATGACCAAGAGACCCAGTACTTC. This sequence encodes CASSVEAYDQETQYF.

The CDR3 sequence is CASRSKGPSPRGDEQFF. The CDR3 nucleotides read TGTGCCAGCAGGTCCAAGGGACCATCCCCCCGAGGAGATGAGCAGTTCTTC. This chain connects TRBV12-3 or TRBV12-4 to TRBJ2-1; D is perhaps TRBD1 or TRBD2 (5 bases each). The CDR3 has 17 residues. Trimming pared 6 bases from V and 8 bases from J, leaving 26 bases between.

This chain uses TRBV13 with TRBJ1-1; D perhaps matches TRBD1 (5 bases). V lost 5 bases and J lost 8, with 21 bases in between. The CDR3 spans 15 residues. Germline CDR1 is PRHDT and CDR2 is FYEKMQ (reference sequence). The CDR3 spells CASSLSPTGSLEAFF. DNA for the CDR3: TGTGCCAGCAGCCTAAGTCCCACAGGATCGCTCGAAGCTTTCTTT.

The chain uses TRBV7-9 and TRBJ2-3; 7 bases align to TRBD2. Germline lookup yields CDR1 SEHNR and CDR2 FQNEAQ (reference sequence). Trimming cost V 5 bases and J 4 bases; bases outside gene matches: 0. The CDR3 is 12 amino acids. The CDR3 is CASSAGADTQYF. CDR3 bases: TGTGCCAGCAGCGCGGGGGCAGATACGCAGTATTTT.

The chain carries TRBV27 and TRBJ1-1, with D possibly TRBD1 on 6 matching bases. V shed 5 bases and J shed 0 bases, with 10 bases lying between them. Germline V gives CDR1 MNHEY, CDR2 SMNVEV (reference sequence). This CDR3 comprises 14 residues. The CDR3 DNA is TGTGCCAGCAGTCCACAGGGTCTGAACACTGAAGCTTTCTTT. Translating gives CASSPQGLNTEAFF.

The J gene is TRBJ2-1, the V gene TRBV20-1, with TRBD2 identical over 13 bases. V shed 0 bases, J shed 5 bases, and the junction held 1 base outside the gene matches. This CDR3 is 15 amino acids long. The germline gives CDR1 DFQATT, CDR2 SNEGSKA (reference sequence). The CDR3 nucleotides read TGCAGTGCTAGAGATGGACTAGCGGGGGACAATGAGCAGTTCTTC. This encodes CSARDGLAGDNEQFF.

This clonotype came up many times. This chain links TRBV6-1 with TRBJ2-7; D may correspond to TRBD1 or TRBD2 (5 bases each). Trimming removed 1 base from V and 3 bases from J, with 10 bases in between. This CDR3 has 14 amino acids. In germline, CDR1 is MNHNS, CDR2 SASEGT. The CDR3 coding sequence is TGTGCCAGCAGTGAAGGGGGACGGGTCTACGAGCAGTACTTC. Amino acids: CASSEGGRVYEQYF.

This clonotype was counted ten times or more. The J gene is TRBJ1-1, the V gene TRBV3-1; D is ambiguous. Trimming took off 3 bases at V and 3 bases at J, with 17 bases between the two ends. The CDR3 length is 16 residues. Germline values: CDR1 LGHDT, CDR2 YNNKEL (reference sequence). The CDR3 spells CASSHGVGLVDTEAFF. The CDR3 DNA reads as TGTGCCAGCAGCCATGGCGTGGGCCTCGTGGACACTGAAGCTTTCTTT.

The chain uses TRBV7-6 and TRBJ2-5; D might be TRBD2 (5 bases). The ends were cut back, 4 bases at V and 4 bases at J, with 10 bases in the middle. This CDR3 contains 13 residues. Germline values: CDR1 SGHVS, CDR2 FNYEAQ. Here the CDR3 DNA reads TGTGCCAGCAGCTCGGCTAGCATAGAGACCCAGTACTTC. Encoded protein: CASSSASIETQYF.

This clonotype was seen a few times. The gene calls are TRBV12-3 or TRBV12-4 and TRBJ1-1; weak D call: TRBD1 (5 bases). The CDR3 covers 12 residues. V lost 3 bases, J lost 10 bases, and 12 bases lay in between. The CDR3 DNA reads as TGTGCCAGCAGTTTCGTGGCGGGGGGAGCTTTCTTT. Its translation is CASSFVAGGAFF.

The sample holds a few counts of this clonotype. The chain joins TRBV6-6 to TRBJ2-5, with 7 bases matching TRBD2. This CDR3 spans 14 amino acids. Germline CDR1 reads MNHNY; CDR2 reads SVGAGI (reference sequence). The J segment lost 3 bases and the V segment lost 2 bases, leaving 3 bases of the junction unmatched. In DNA form, the CDR3 reads TGTGCCAGCAGTTACAGCGGGGCGGAAGAGACCCAGTACTTC. Translation gives CASSYSGAEETQYF.